This TCR beta chain came from a study of CD8 T cells in Susac syndrome. Random hexamers were used to reverse transcribe an amount of roughly 0.45 to 1 ug RNA. TCRdb used MiXCR to reprocess the immunoSEQ multiplex PCR reads, holding one entry per CDR3 protein. The sample lists 84,000 or so distinct CDR3 sequences, 95% to 96% occurring once. Germline CDR1 and CDR2: DFQATT and SNEGSKA (reference sequence). The CDR3 is made up of 16 amino acids. V lost 3 bases and J lost 5; bases outside the gene matches: 14. This clonotype has only one observation. The sequence was collected from a human donor with Susac syndrome. V is TRBV20-1 and J is TRBJ2-7; 9 bases map to TRBD1. Sequencing was carried out using CD8+ T cells from PBMCs. CDR3: CSARRVGQGWSDEQYF. In DNA, the CDR3 is TGCAGTGCTAGGCGGGTCGGACAGGGGTGGTCAGACGAGCAGTACTTC.